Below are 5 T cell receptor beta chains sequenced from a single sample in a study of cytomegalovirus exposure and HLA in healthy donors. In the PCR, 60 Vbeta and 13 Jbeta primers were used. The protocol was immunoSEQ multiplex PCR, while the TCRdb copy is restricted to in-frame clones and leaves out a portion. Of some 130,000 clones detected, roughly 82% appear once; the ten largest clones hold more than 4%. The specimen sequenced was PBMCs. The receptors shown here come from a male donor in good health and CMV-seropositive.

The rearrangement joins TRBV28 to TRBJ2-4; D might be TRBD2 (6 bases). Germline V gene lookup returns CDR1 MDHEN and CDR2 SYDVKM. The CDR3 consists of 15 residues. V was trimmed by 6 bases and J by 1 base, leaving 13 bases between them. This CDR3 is CASRSGLIAKNIQYF. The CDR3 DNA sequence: TGTGCCAGCAGGTCGGGACTGATCGCCAAAAACATTCAGTACTTC.

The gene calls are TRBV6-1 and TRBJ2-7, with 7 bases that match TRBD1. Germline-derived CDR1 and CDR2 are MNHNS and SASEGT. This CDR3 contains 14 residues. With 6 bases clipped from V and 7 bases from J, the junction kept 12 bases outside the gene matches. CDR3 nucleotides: TGTGCCAGCAGGCCAGGGGACAGCCGGCAGGAGCAGTACTTC. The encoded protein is CASRPGDSRQEQYF.

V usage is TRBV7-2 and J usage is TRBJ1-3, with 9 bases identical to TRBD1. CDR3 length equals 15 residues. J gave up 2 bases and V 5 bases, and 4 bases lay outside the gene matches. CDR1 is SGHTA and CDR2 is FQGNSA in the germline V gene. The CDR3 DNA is TGTGCCAGCAGCGCCCGGGACAGGGCTGGAAACACCATATATTTT. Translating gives CASSARDRAGNTIYF.

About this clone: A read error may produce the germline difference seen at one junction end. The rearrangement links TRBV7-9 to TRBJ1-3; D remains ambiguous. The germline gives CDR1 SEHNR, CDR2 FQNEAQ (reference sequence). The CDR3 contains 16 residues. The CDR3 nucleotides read TGTTCCAGCAGCTTAGGAGACGGCGGCTCTGGAAACACCATATATTTT. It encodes CSSSLGDGGSGNTIYF.

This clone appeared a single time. Written as DNA, the CDR3 is TGTGCCAGCAGTACAGGGACGGGGCGCGAGCAGTACTTC. This codes for CASSTGTGREQYF. V is TRBV27 and J is TRBJ2-7; the D gene is possibly TRBD1 (6 bases). CDR1 MNHEY and CDR2 SMNVEV come from the germline V gene (reference sequence). The V and J ends lost 5 bases and 6 bases respectively, with 14 bases between them. The CDR3 has 13 residues.